What follows are 7 T cell receptor beta chains derived from one specimen sequenced in a study of T cells expressing NK-cell markers. TCRdb processed the 5' RACE reads again and assigns one entry to each CDR3 protein, with no DNA. The repertoire shows a few hundred thousand distinct CDR3 sequences; the top ten hold less than 4.5%. The specimen sequenced was blood T cells: a sorted CD56 or NKG2C T cell subset, CD4+ or CD8+ T cells, or bulk PBMC T cells (not recorded which). These receptors all stem from a young man in good health.

V usage is TRBV11-2 and J usage is TRBJ1-4. The germline V gene has CDR1 SGHAT and CDR2 FQNNGV. CDR3 length: 15 residues. CDR3 loop: CASSERGGSNEKLFF. The full variable domain, with the rest looked up from reference TRBV11-2 and TRBJ1-4, is EAGVAQSPRYKIIEKRQSVAFWCNPISGHATLYWYQQILGQGPKLLIQFQNNGVVDDSQLPKDRFSAERLKGVDSTLKIQPAKLEDSAVYLCASSERGGSNEKLFFGSGTQLSVL.

J is TRBJ1-5 and V is TRBV9; no DNA is available, so the TRBD1 call from TCRdb remains unchecked. Germline V lookup: CDR1 SGDLS, CDR2 YYNGEE. CDR3 size: 14 residues. This CDR3 is CASSRGQAGQPQHF.

J is TRBJ1-2 and V is TRBV7-2. The CDR3 length is 15 residues. CDR1 SGHTA and CDR2 FQGNSA come from the germline V gene. CDR3 loop: CASSLRDRSPEGYTF. Full variable domain (missing parts from reference TRBV7-2 and TRBJ1-2): GAGVSQSPSNKVTEKGKDVELRCDPISGHTALYWYRQSLGQGLEFLIYFQGNSAPDKSGLPSDRFSAERTGGSVSTLTIQRTQQEDSAVYLCASSLRDRSPEGYTFGSGTRLTVV.

The rearrangement uses TRBV7-8 and TRBJ1-5. The CDR3 consists of 13 residues. Germline loops: CDR1 SGHVS, CDR2 FQNEAQ. This CDR3 reads CASSLRKDQPQHF.

This chain links TRBV11-1 with TRBJ2-1; TCRdb indicates TRBD2, and absent DNA this call remains unverified. CDR1 is SGHAT, CDR2 FQDESV, per germline (reference sequence). The CDR3 runs to 19 residues. Here the CDR3 reads CASSQTSGSLFDPYNEQFF.

The chain has TRBV9 and TRBJ1-1. The V gene's germline CDR1 is SGDLS and CDR2 YYNGEE. The CDR3 spans 16 residues. The CDR3 is CASSPGEGPWSGEAFF.

The chain links TRBV12-3 or TRBV12-4 to TRBJ1-6. The CDR3 is 13 amino acids. The CDR3: CASSFKGGSPLHF.